The sample holds one count of the clone carrying this T cell receptor beta chain. No antigen is known for it. The record originates from a study of CD8 T cells in Susac syndrome. Study-level findings and limits: Only a relatively small number of individuals were included in the TCR sequencing and HLA analysis.

An amount of RNA that ranged from roughly 0.5 to 1 ug was reverse transcribed with random hexamers. The authors amplified TCR beta CDR3 across 54 Vbeta and 13 Jbeta using immunoSEQ multiplex PCR. TCRdb processed the immunoSEQ multiplex PCR reads anew with MiXCR; each CDR3 protein has one entry. The sample records about 210,000 distinct CDR3 sequences, 95% being singletons. Sequencing of TCR beta was carried out in blood CD8+ and CD4+ T cells. Germline V gene lookup returns CDR1 MDHEN and CDR2 SYDVKM. V was pared by 7 bases and J by 5 bases, with 21 bases between. CDR3 length: 15 residues. Sequencing was carried out using CD4+ T cells from PBMCs. This sequence originates from a human donor with multiple sclerosis. The chain carries TRBV28 and TRBJ2-7, with D unclear. CDR3 in amino acids: CASTLGSLGPNEQYF. Here the CDR3 DNA reads TGTGCCAGCACCCTGGGATCCCTAGGCCCTAACGAGCAGTACTTC.